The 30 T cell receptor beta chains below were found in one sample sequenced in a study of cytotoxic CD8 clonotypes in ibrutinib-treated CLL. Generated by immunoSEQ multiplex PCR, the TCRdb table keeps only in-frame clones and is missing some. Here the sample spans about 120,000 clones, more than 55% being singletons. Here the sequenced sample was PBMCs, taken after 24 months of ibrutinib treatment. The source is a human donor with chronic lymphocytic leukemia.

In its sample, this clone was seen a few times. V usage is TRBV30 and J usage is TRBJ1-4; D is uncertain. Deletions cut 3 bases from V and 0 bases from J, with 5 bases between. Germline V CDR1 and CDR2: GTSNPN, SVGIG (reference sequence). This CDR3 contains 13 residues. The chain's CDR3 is CAWSLTTNEKLFF. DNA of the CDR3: TGTGCCTGGAGCCTTACAACTAATGAAAAACTGTTTTTT.

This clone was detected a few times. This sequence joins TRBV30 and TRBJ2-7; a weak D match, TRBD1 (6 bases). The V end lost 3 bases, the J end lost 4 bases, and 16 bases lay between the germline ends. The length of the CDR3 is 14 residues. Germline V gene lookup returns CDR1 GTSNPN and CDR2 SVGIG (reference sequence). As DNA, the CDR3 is TGTGCCTGGAGAAGGACAGACGAAGAATACGAGCAGTACTTC. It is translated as CAWRRTDEEYEQYF.

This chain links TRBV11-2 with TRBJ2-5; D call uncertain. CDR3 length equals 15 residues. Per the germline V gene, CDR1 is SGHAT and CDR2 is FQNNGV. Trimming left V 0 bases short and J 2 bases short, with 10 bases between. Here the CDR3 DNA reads TGTGCCAGCAGCTTAGATCGAACAGCACAAGAGACCCAGTACTTC. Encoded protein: CASSLDRTAQETQYF.

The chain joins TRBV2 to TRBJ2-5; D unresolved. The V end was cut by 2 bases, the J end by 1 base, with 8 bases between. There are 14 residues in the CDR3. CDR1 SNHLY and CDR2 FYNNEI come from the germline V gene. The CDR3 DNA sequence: TGTGCCAGCAGTGAATGGACCGTCCAAGAGACCCAGTACTTC. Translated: CASSEWTVQETQYF.

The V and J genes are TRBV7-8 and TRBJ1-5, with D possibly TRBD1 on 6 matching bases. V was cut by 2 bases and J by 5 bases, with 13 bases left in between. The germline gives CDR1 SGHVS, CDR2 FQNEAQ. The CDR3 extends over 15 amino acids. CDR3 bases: TGTGCCAGCAGCTTACGGTTGCCAGGGGATCAGCCCCAGCATTTT. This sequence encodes CASSLRLPGDQPQHF.

This chain's CDR3 is CASSPSEGFRTEAFF. In DNA form, the CDR3 reads TGTGCCAGCTCACCAAGTGAGGGTTTCAGAACTGAAGCTTTCTTT. The chain employs TRBV18 and TRBJ1-1, with D uncertain. V lost 2 bases and J 5 bases, leaving 15 bases between the germline ends. Germline CDR1 is KGHSH and CDR2 is LQKENI. The CDR3 is 15 amino acids.

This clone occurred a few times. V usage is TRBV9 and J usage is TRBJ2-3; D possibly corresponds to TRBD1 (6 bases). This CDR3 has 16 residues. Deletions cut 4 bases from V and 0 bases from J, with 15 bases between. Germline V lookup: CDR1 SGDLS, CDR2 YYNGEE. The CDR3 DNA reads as TGTGCCAGCAGCCCCGGGACATACCCCAGCACAGATACGCAGTATTTT. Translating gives CASSPGTYPSTDTQYF.

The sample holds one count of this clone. The CDR3 is CASSVVDRQGTDTQYF. CDR3 nucleotide sequence: TGTGCCAGCAGCGTTGTGGACCGACAGGGCACAGATACGCAGTATTTT. The J gene is TRBJ2-3, the V gene TRBV5-4, with D possibly TRBD1 on 6 matching bases. CDR3 length equals 16 residues. V lost 4 bases to trimming and J lost 1 base, with 16 bases between them. Germline V CDR1 and CDR2: SGHNT, YYREEE (reference sequence).

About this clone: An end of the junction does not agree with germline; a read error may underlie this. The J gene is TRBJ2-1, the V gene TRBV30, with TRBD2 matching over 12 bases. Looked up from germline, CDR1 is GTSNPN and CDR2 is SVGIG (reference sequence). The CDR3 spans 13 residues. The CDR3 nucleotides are TGTGCCTTCTCCCGGACTAGCGGGGAGGGAGGGGTCTTC. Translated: CAFSRTSGEGGVF.

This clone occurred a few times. The CDR3 reads CAWSPSAQETQYF. In DNA form, the CDR3 reads TGTGCCTGGAGTCCTAGCGCCCAAGAGACCCAGTACTTC. The chain couples TRBV30 to TRBJ2-5, with a tentative D call TRBD2 (6 bases). Germline V gene sequence: CDR1 GTSNPN, CDR2 SVGIG (reference sequence). This CDR3 contains 13 residues. The V gene lost 2 bases and the J gene lost 1 base, with 8 bases spanning the gap. Full variable domain (rest looked up from reference TRBV30 and TRBJ2-5): SQTIHQWPATLVQPVGSPLSLECTVEGTSNPNLYWYRQAAGRGLQLLFYSVGIGQISSEVPQNLSASRPQDRQFILSSKKLLLSDSGFYLCAWSPSAQETQYFGPGTRLLVL.

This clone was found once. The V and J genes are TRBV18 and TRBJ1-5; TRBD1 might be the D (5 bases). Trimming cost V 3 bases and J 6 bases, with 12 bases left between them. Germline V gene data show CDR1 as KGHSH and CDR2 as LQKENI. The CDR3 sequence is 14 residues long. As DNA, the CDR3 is TGTGCCAGCTCACCGGTGAGGGGTACTCAGCCCCAGCATTTT. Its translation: CASSPVRGTQPQHF.

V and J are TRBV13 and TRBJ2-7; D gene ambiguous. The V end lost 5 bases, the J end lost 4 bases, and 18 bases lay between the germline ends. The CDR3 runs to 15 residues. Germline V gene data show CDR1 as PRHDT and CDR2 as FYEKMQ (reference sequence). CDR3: CASSLKGMGRYEQYF. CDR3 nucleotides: TGTGCCAGCAGCCTTAAAGGGATGGGCCGGTACGAGCAGTACTTC.

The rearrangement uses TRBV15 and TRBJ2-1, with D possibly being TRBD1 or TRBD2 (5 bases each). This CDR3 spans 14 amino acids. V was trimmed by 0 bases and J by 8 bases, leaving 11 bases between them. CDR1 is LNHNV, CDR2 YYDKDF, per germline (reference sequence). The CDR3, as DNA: TGTGCCACCAGCAGAGAGAGAGGGACGTATGAGCAGTTCTTC. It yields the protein CATSRERGTYEQFF.

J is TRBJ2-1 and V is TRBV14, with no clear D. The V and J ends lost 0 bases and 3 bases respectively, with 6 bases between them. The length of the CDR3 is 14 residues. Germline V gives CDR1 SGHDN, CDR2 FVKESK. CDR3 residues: CASSQDRRYNEQFF. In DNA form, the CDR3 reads TGTGCCAGCAGCCAAGATCGACGCTACAATGAGCAGTTCTTC.

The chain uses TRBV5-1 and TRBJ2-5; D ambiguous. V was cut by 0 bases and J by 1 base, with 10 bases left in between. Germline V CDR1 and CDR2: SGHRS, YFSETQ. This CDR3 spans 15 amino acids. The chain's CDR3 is CASSLGRQAQETQYF. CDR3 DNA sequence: TGCGCCAGCAGCTTGGGTCGGCAGGCCCAAGAGACCCAGTACTTC.

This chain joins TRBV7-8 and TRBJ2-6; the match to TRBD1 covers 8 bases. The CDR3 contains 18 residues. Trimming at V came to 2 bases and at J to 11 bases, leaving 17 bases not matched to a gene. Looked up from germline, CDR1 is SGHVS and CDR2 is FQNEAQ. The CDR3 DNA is TGTGCCAGCAGCTTAAGGGACCCGTATGGACAGGGTTTCGACGTCCTGACTTTC. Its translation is CASSLRDPYGQGFDVLTF.

The CDR3 loop reads CAWSTEDGPYEQYF. The CDR3 DNA is TGTGCCTGGAGTACAGAGGACGGTCCCTACGAGCAGTACTTC. The chain couples TRBV30 to TRBJ2-7, with unresolved D. V lost 2 bases to trimming and J lost 2 bases, with 13 bases between them. CDR3 length: 14 residues. CDR1 is GTSNPN, CDR2 SVGIG, per germline (reference sequence).

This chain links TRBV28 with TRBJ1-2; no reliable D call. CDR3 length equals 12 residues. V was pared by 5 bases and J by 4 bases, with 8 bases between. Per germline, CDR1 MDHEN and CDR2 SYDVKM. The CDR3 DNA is TGTGCCAGCAGTATACCCGCCTATGGCTACACCTTC. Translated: CASSIPAYGYTF.

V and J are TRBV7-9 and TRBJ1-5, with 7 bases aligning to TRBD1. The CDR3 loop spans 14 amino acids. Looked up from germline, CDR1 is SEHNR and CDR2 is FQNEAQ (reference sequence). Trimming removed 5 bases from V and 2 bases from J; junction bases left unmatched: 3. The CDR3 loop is CASSGGTGNQPQHF. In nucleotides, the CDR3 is TGTGCCAGCAGCGGGGGGACAGGCAATCAGCCCCAGCATTTT.

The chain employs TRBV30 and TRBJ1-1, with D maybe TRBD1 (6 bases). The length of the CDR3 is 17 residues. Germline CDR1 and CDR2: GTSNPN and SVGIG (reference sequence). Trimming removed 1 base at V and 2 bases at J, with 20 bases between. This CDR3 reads CAWSGVLLDRENTEAFF. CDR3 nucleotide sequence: TGTGCCTGGAGTGGGGTCCTTTTGGACAGAGAAAACACTGAAGCTTTCTTT.

CDR3 sequence (DNA): TGTGCCAGCGCAGTAGGCAATCAGCCCCAGCATTTT. As protein: CASAVGNQPQHF. The chain carries TRBV5-6 and TRBJ1-5; D gene unclear. V was pared by 7 bases and J by 2 bases, with 7 bases between. The germline gives CDR1 SGHDT, CDR2 YYEEEE. There are 12 residues in the CDR3.

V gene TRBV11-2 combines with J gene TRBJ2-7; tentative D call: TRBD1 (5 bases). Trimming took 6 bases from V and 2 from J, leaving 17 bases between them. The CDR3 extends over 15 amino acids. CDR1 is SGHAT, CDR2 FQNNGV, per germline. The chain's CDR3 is CASRRAVAGTYEQYF. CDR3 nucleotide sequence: TGTGCCAGCAGACGAGCTGTGGCAGGGACCTACGAGCAGTACTTC.

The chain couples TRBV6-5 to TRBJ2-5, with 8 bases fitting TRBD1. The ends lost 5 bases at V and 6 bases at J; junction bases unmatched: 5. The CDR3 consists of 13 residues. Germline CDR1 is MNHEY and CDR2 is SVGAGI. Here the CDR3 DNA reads TGTGCCAGCAGTCAGGGGGCTGGAAAGACCCAGTACTTC. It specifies CASSQGAGKTQYF.

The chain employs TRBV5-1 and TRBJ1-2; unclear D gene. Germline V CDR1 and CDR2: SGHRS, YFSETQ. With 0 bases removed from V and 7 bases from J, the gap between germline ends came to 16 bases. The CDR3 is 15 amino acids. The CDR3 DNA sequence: TGCGCCAGCAGCTTGGACGCGACATATTCTACTGGCTACACCTTC. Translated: CASSLDATYSTGYTF.

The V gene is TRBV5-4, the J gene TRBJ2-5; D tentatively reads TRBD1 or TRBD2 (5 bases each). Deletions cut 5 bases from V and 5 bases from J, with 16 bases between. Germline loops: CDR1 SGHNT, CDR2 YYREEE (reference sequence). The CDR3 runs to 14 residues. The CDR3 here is CASSDQGWGETQYF. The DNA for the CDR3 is TGTGCCAGCAGTGATCAAGGGTGGGGGGAGACCCAGTACTTC.

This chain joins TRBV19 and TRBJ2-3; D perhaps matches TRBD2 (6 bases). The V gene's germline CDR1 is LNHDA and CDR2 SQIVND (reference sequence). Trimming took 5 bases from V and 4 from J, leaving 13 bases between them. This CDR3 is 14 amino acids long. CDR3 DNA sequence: TGTGCCAGTAGTTCTCAAGGAGGGCCAGATACGCAGTATTTT. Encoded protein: CASSSQGGPDTQYF. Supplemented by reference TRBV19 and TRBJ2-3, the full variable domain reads DGGITQSPKYLFRKEGQNVTLSCEQNLNHDAMYWYRQDPGQGLRLIYYSQIVNDFQKGDIAEGYSVSREKKESFPLTVTSAQKNPTAFYLCASSSQGGPDTQYFGPGTRLTVL.

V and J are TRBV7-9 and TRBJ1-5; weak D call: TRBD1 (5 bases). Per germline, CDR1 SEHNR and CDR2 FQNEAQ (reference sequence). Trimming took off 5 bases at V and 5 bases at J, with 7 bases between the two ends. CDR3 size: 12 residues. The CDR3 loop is CASSLGDQPQHF. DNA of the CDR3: TGTGCCAGCAGCCTAGGGGATCAGCCCCAGCATTTT.

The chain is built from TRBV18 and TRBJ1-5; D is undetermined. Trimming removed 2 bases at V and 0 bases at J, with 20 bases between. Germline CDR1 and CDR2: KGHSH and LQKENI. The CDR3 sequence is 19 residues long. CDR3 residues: CASSPYGNTGGYSNQPQHF. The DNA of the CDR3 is TGTGCCAGCTCACCATACGGTAACACGGGAGGGTATAGCAATCAGCCCCAGCATTTT.

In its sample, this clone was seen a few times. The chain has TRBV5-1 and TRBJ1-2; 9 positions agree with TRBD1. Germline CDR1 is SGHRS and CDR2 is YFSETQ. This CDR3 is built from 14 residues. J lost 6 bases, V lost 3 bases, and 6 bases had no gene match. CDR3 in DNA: TGCGCCAGCAGCTCGGGACAGGGTTCGCATGGCTACACCTTC. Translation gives CASSSGQGSHGYTF.

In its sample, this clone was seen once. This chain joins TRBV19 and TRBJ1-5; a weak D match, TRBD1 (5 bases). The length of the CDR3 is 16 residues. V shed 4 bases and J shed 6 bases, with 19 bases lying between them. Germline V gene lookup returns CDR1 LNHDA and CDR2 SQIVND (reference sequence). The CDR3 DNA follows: TGTGCCAGTAGTACAATCGGGGGGGTAGGGGCTCAGCCCCAGCATTTT. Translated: CASSTIGGVGAQPQHF. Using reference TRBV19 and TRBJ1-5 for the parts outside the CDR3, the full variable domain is DGGITQSPKYLFRKEGQNVTLSCEQNLNHDAMYWYRQDPGQGLRLIYYSQIVNDFQKGDIAEGYSVSREKKESFPLTVTSAQKNPTAFYLCASSTIGGVGAQPQHFGDGTRLSIL.